This TCR beta chain was identified in a study of shared clonotypes between healthy human individuals. Libraries were prepared by immunoSEQ multiplex PCR; TCRdb keeps only in-frame clonotypes and omits some of them. Here the sample spans over a million clones, around 78% being singletons. Only Caucasian adults living in Nashville, Tennessee made up the donor group. CDR1 ENHRY and CDR2 SYGVKD come from the germline V gene. With 6 bases removed from V and 6 bases from J, the gap between germline ends came to 12 bases. This CDR3 comprises 12 residues. This receptor was obtained from a man aged 18 to 29 in good health. Some clones in this sample may be carry-over from other donors' samples. Sequenced: memory CD4+ T cells from PBMCs. Indicated subset: CD45RA-negative fraction. This chain joins TRBV10-3 and TRBJ2-7, with D uncertain. The CDR3 DNA is TGTGCCATCAGCACCCTAGGATCCGAGCAGTACTTC. Its translation is CAISTLGSEQYF.